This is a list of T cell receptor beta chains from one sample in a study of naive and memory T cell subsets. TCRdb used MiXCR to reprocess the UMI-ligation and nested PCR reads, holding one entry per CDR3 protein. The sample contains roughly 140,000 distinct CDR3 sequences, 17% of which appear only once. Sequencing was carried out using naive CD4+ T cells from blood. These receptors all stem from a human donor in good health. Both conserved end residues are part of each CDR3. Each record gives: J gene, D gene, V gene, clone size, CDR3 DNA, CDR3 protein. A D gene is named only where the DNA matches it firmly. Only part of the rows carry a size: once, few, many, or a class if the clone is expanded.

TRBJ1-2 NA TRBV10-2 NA TGCGCCAGCAGCCCCAATGGGGTCTATGGCTACACCTTC CASSPNGVYGYTF
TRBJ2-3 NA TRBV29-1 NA TGCAGCGTCGTTGGCCGAGGGGATACGCAGTATTTT CSVVGRGDTQYF
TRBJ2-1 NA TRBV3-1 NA TGTGCCAGCAGCCTCATAGCGCAGGATGAGCAGTTCTTC CASSLIAQDEQFF
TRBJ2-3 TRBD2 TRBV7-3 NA TGTGCCAGCAGAGTAAATACGGGGGAGGGTTTCCCAGATACGCAGTATTTT CASRVNTGEGFPDTQYF
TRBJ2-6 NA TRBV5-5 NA TGTGCCAGCAGCTCCGCTGGGGCCAACGTCCTGACTTTC CASSSAGANVLTF
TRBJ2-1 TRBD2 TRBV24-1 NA TGTGCCACCAGTGATTATCCTCTGGCGGGGGGGTACAATGAGCAGTTCTTC CATSDYPLAGGYNEQFF
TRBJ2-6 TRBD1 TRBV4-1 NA TGCGCCAGCAGCCACCCCAAGGCGGGGACAGGGGGCCCTGGGGCCAACGTCCTGACTTTC CASSHPKAGTGGPGANVLTF
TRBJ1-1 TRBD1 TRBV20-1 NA TGCAGTGGACAGGGGGCCAGAACAACTGAAGCTTTCTTT CSGQGARTTEAFF
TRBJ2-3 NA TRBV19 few TGTGCCAGTAGTACTCACAGGTCGAAGGGCCGAGATACGCAGTATTTT CASSTHRSKGRDTQYF
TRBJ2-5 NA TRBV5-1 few TGCGCCAGCAGCAGACGCACCCAAGAGACCCAGTACTTC CASSRRTQETQYF
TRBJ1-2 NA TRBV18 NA TGTGCCAGCTCACCAGGAGATGGGGGGTTTGGCTATGGCTACACCTTC CASSPGDGGFGYGYTF
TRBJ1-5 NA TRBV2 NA TGTGCCGCAGCGGGAGGTTCAAATCAGCCCCAGCATTTT CAAAGGSNQPQHF
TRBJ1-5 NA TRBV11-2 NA TGTGCCAGCAGCTTAGGAAGCCGGGGGAACCAGCCCCAGCATTTT CASSLGSRGNQPQHF
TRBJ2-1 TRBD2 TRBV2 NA TGTGCCAGCAGCCTGGGACTAGCGGGAGTCTCTGGATCCTGGAATGAGCAGTTCTTC CASSLGLAGVSGSWNEQFF
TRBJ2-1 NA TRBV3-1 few TGTGCCAGCAAGAAGTCGGGACGGGACAATGAGCAGTTCTTC CASKKSGRDNEQFF
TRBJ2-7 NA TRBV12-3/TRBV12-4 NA TGTGCCAGCAGTTTAGGGAGGGGAGGCTACGAGCAGTACTTC CASSLGRGGYEQYF
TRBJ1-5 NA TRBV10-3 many TGTGCCATCAGTGGATCTTACAGGGCGGGGAGCAATCAGCCCCAGCATTTT CAISGSYRAGSNQPQHF
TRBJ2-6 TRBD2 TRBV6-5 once TGTGCCAGCAGTCGACCGACTAGCGGCGCTCATTACTCTGGGGCCAACGTCCTGACTTTC CASSRPTSGAHYSGANVLTF
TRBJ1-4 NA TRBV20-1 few TGCAGTGCTGAAGTACTCGGTTGGGGGGGCGCGTCTGAAAAACTGTTTTTT CSAEVLGWGGASEKLFF
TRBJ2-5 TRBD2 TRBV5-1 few TGCGCCAGCAGCTTGGGAGTTAGCGGGAGAGAAGAGACCCAGTACTTC CASSLGVSGREETQYF
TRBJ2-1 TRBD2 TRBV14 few TGTGCCAGCAGCCCCCCTAGCGGGAGCGTCTATGAGCAGTTCTTC CASSPPSGSVYEQFF
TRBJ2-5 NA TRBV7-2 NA TGTGCCAGCAGCTTTGGGGTAGGGGGGGAGACCCAGTACTTC CASSFGVGGETQYF
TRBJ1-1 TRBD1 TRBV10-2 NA TGCGCCAGCAGGAAAACAGGGGGCTGGGCTGAAGCTTTCTTT CASRKTGGWAEAFF
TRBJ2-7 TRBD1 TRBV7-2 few TGTGCCAGCAGCGGGACAGTTTCCTACGAGCAGTACTTC CASSGTVSYEQYF
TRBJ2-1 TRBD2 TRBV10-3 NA TGTGCCATCAGTTCCCGTTCGGGTAGCGGGGGTTCCCAGTTCTTC CAISSRSGSGGSQFF
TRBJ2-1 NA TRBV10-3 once TGTGCCATCAGTGACCGGCAGGGGGGCTCCTACAATGAGCAGTTCTTC CAISDRQGGSYNEQFF
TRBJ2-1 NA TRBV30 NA TGTGCATGGACTCCGAACAATGAGCAGTTCTTC CAWTPNNEQFF
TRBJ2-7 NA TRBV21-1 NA TGTGCCAGCAGCAAAGTGGTCAGCCCAGGGTCGGCTCCGTGCGAGCAGTACTTC CASSKVVSPGSAPCEQYF
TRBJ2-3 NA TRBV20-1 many TGCAGTGCTCTCCGACTTGGCACAGATACGCAGTATTTT CSALRLGTDTQYF
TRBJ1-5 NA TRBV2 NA TGTGCCAGGGGAGACGCAGGGAAACAGCCCCAGCATTTT CARGDAGKQPQHF
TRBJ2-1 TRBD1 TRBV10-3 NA TGTGCCATCAGCTACGACAGGGACACGGACAATGAGCAGTTCTTC CAISYDRDTDNEQFF
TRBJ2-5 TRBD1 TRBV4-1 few TGCGCCAGCAGCCAACCCGGGACAGGGAAAAAAGAGACCCAGTACTTC CASSQPGTGKKETQYF
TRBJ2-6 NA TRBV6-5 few TGTGCCAGCAGTTATTTCCCGTCAGGGGCCAACGTCCTGACTTTC CASSYFPSGANVLTF
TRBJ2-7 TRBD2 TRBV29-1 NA TGCAGCGGGACTAGCGCGAACTACGAGCAGTACTTC CSGTSANYEQYF
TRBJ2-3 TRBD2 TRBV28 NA TGTGCCAGCAGCCCTCCGGGAGCTAGCGGATTAACAGATACGCAGTATTTT CASSPPGASGLTDTQYF
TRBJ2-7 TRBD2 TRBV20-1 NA TGCAGTGCTAGAGATTGTGGGGGCCGGATTGTTGTTAGCGGGAGGCTTCTTAGCTCCTACGAGCAGTACTTC CSARDCGGRIVVSGRLLSSYEQYF
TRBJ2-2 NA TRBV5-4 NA TGTGCCAGCAGCCCCCGAGGAGCCCGAAACACCGGGGAGCTGTTTTTT CASSPRGARNTGELFF
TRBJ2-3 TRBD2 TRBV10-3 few TGTGCCATCAGCCCTAGCGGGAGTCCAGATACGCAGTATTTT CAISPSGSPDTQYF
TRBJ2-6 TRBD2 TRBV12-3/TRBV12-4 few TGTGCCAGCAGACCGGGAGGGGCTCTTATGGGGGCCAACGTCCTGACTTTC CASRPGGALMGANVLTF
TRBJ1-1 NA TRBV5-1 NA TGCGCCAGCAGCTCCCAAACACTGAACACTGAAGCTTTCTTT CASSSQTLNTEAFF
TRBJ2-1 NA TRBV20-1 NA TGCAGTGCTAGAGGGATGGGGTCGAGCGGAGGTGAGCAGTTCTTC CSARGMGSSGGEQFF
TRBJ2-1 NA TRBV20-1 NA TGCAGTGCTCGACTGATTTGGGAGCAGTTCTTC CSARLIWEQFF
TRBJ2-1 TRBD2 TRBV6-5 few TGTGCCAGCAGTCGAAAAGCGGGGAATCGACCCAATGAGCAGTTCTTC CASSRKAGNRPNEQFF
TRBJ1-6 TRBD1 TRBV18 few TGTGCCAGCTCACCGGCCGGGACAGTCCTCCACTTT CASSPAGTVLHF
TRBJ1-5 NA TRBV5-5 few TGTGCCAGCAGCTTACACAGGGATCAGCCCCAGCATTTT CASSLHRDQPQHF
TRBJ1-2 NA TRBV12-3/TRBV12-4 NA TGTGCCAGTTCCGAGGTTGATGGCTACACCTTC CASSEVDGYTF
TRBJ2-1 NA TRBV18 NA TGTGCCAGCTCACCACAGGTTGTCCTAGCGACGGACAATGAGCAGTTCTTC CASSPQVVLATDNEQFF
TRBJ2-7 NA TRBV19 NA TGTGCCAGCACGAGGGACATCGGTTCCTACGAGCAGTACTTC CASTRDIGSYEQYF
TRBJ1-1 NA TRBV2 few TGTGCCAGCAGGGCCCAATCTGAAGCTTTCTTT CASRAQSEAFF
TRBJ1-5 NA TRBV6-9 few TGTGCCATCAATCAGCCCCAGCATTTT CAINQPQHF
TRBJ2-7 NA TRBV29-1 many TGCAGCGTTGAGGGGAGCTCCTACGAGCAGTACTTC CSVEGSSYEQYF
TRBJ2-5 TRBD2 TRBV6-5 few TGTGCCAGCAGACTAGCGGGGATGTACCAAGAGACCCAGTACTTC CASRLAGMYQETQYF
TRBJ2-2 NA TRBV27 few TGTGCCAGCATTAACGGGGTCGGGGAGCTGTTTTTT CASINGVGELFF
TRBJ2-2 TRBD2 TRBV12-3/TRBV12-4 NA TGTGCCAGCAGTTTACAGGCTAGCGGCACCACCGGGGAGCTGTTTTTT CASSLQASGTTGELFF